These 24 T cell receptor beta chains came from one sample sequenced in a study of CD8+ T cells in alopecia areata. Sample treatment: oral pan-JAK inhibitor, 5-10 mg twice daily. RNA was extracted and reverse transcribed into cDNA as the sequencing template. Clones were sequenced by immunoSEQ multiplex PCR, and TCRdb holds only the in-frame ones, with some missing. The sample has some 200,000 clones, around three fifths seen once. The sequencing here drew on CD8+ T cells sorted from blood, taken at week 24, from a patient treated with tofacitinib. All receptors derive from a human donor with alopecia areata.

A note on this clone: The identical CDR3 is also encoded by other nucleotide sequences in the sample. The rearrangement uses TRBV19 and TRBJ1-1, with a tentative D call TRBD1 (5 bases). Per germline, CDR1 LNHDA and CDR2 SQIVND (reference sequence). The CDR3 runs 15 residues. V was shortened by 3 bases and J by 0 bases, with 11 bases between the two germline ends. CDR3 sequence (DNA): TGTGCCAGTAGTATGGGGACGGGAATGAACACTGAAGCTTTCTTT. It specifies CASSMGTGMNTEAFF. The full variable domain, in which reference TRBV19 and TRBJ1-1 provide the parts outside the CDR3, is DGGITQSPKYLFRKEGQNVTLSCEQNLNHDAMYWYRQDPGQGLRLIYYSQIVNDFQKGDIAEGYSVSREKKESFPLTVTSAQKNPTAFYLCASSMGTGMNTEAFFGQGTRLTVV.

In DNA form, the CDR3 reads TGCGCCAGCAGCTTGTTGACGGCAACTAATGAAAAACTGTTTTTT. Translation gives CASSLLTATNEKLFF. This sequence joins TRBV5-1 and TRBJ1-4; D gene ambiguous. Trimming took off 1 base at V and 0 bases at J, with 7 bases between the two ends. The CDR3 has 15 amino acids. Germline CDR1 and CDR2: SGHRS and YFSETQ.

The chain joins TRBV27 to TRBJ1-5; TRBD1 aligns across 7 bases. Germline V gives CDR1 MNHEY, CDR2 SMNVEV (reference sequence). V was pared by 5 bases and J by 0 bases, with 4 bases of the junction left unmatched. The CDR3 loop spans 15 amino acids. In nucleotides, the CDR3 is TGTGCCAGCAGTGGGGACAGCTATAGCAATCAGCCCCAGCATTTT. Protein: CASSGDSYSNQPQHF.

V gene TRBV5-1 combines with J gene TRBJ2-3; TRBD1 matches at 7 bases. The CDR3 totals 15 residues. Unmatched junction bases numbered 5, after V lost 4 bases and J lost 0 bases. Germline CDR1 reads SGHRS; CDR2 reads YFSETQ. The CDR3 loop reads CASSQRQGSTDTQYF. The CDR3 DNA sequence: TGCGCCAGCAGCCAAAGACAGGGAAGCACAGATACGCAGTATTTT.

The chain uses TRBV4-1 and TRBJ2-1; 8 positions agree with TRBD2. V lost 1 base, J lost 6 bases, and 5 bases stayed unmatched. Germline CDR1 is MGHRA and CDR2 is YSYEKL. The CDR3 is 15 amino acids. The CDR3 DNA reads TGCGCCAGCAGCCAAGTGGGACTAGGAGGCAATGAGCAGTTCTTC. Protein: CASSQVGLGGNEQFF.

In the case of this clone: Other nucleotide sequences in the sample specify the same CDR3. This CDR3 reads CASSGLEQYF. CDR3 nucleotide sequence: TGTGCCAGCAGTGGGCTCGAGCAGTACTTC. The chain links TRBV2 to TRBJ2-7, with D unclear. This CDR3 contains 10 residues. The V and J ends lost 4 bases and 6 bases respectively, with 4 bases between them. Germline values: CDR1 SNHLY, CDR2 FYNNEI.

This chain connects TRBV5-5 to TRBJ2-3; 7 bases line up with TRBD2. Trimming at V came to 4 bases and at J to 6 bases, leaving 2 bases not matched to a gene. Germline CDR1 SGHKS, CDR2 YYEKEE (reference sequence). This CDR3 is built from 12 residues. CDR3 DNA: TGTGCCAGCAGCCCCGGGGGGGATACGCAGTATTTT. This codes for CASSPGGDTQYF.

The V and J genes are TRBV2 and TRBJ1-2; D not resolved. Germline values: CDR1 SNHLY, CDR2 FYNNEI. The V end was cut by 7 bases, the J end by 6 bases, with 12 bases between. The CDR3 length is 12 residues. In nucleotides, the CDR3 is TGTGCCAGCAACTTTGAAGAGAATGGCTACACCTTC. Encoded protein: CASNFEENGYTF. Full variable domain (missing parts from reference TRBV2 and TRBJ1-2): EPEVTQTPSHQVTQMGQEVILRCVPISNHLYFYWYRQILGQKVEFLVSFYNNEISEKSEIFDDQFSVERPDGSNFTLKIRSTKLEDSAMYFCASNFEENGYTFGSGTRLTVV.

This clone was detected only a few times. This chain connects TRBV29-1 to TRBJ2-5; D unresolved. The CDR3 totals 12 residues. Trimming removed 8 bases at V and 4 bases at J, with 14 bases between. The germline V gene encodes CDR1 SQVTM and CDR2 ANQGSEA. CDR3 DNA sequence: TGCAGCCCGGTGGAGAGAGGAGAGACCCAGTACTTC. It translates to CSPVERGETQYF.

This clone was recorded a few times. The chain is built from TRBV30 and TRBJ2-2, with no clear D. Germline V gene sequence: CDR1 GTSNPN, CDR2 SVGIG (reference sequence). The V end was cut by 5 bases, the J end by 5 bases, with 6 bases between. The CDR3 is 11 amino acids. The CDR3 is CAWHVTGELFF. The CDR3 DNA reads as TGTGCCTGGCACGTAACCGGGGAGCTGTTTTTT.

This clone was detected only a few times. This sequence joins TRBV13 and TRBJ2-5; no firm D call. Trimming pared 0 bases from V and 3 bases from J, leaving 17 bases between. In germline, CDR1 is PRHDT, CDR2 FYEKMQ (reference sequence). The CDR3 spans 17 residues. CDR3 DNA sequence: TGTGCCAGCAGCTTAGGGCCCATGGGCGGACCAGAAGAGACCCAGTACTTC. Translation: CASSLGPMGGPEETQYF.

This chain links TRBV9 with TRBJ1-4, with TRBD1 identical over 7 bases. V was clipped by 0 bases and J by 6 bases; unmatched bases: 5. From germline, CDR1 is SGDLS and CDR2 YYNGEE. The CDR3 extends over 15 amino acids. In DNA form, the CDR3 reads TGTGCCAGCAGCGTAGTGCCAGGGGGAGATGAAAAACTGTTTTTT. Its translation is CASSVVPGGDEKLFF.

V usage is TRBV6-5 and J usage is TRBJ2-3, with D maybe TRBD1 (6 bases). This CDR3 has 13 amino acids. V was trimmed by 7 bases and J by 4 bases, leaving 12 bases between them. Germline CDR1 and CDR2: MNHEY and SVGAGI. CDR3 bases: TGTGCCAGCACCGTACAGGGCCCAGATACGCAGTATTTT. Its translation: CASTVQGPDTQYF.

This clone was seen a handful of times. The chain couples TRBV14 to TRBJ1-3; no clear D. The V end lost 4 bases, the J end lost 2 bases, and 21 bases lay between the germline ends. Germline V gene sequence: CDR1 SGHDN, CDR2 FVKESK. The CDR3 is 18 residues long. The CDR3 nucleotides read TGTGCCAGCAGCCTCCTTCCTGTGGGGAACTCCCCTGGAAACACCATATATTTT. As protein: CASSLLPVGNSPGNTIYF.

This clone was seen only a few times. The gene calls are TRBV29-1 and TRBJ1-1, with a possible D match to TRBD1 (5 bases). The germline V and J ends were trimmed by 3 bases and 3 bases, with 20 bases remaining between them. The germline V gene encodes CDR1 SQVTM and CDR2 ANQGSEA. The CDR3 is made up of 16 amino acids. CDR3 DNA: TGCAGCGTTGATTTAAACAGGTGGGCGTTTCACACTGAAGCTTTCTTT. Translating it yields CSVDLNRWAFHTEAFF.

The chain combines TRBV7-9 with TRBJ2-2; 9 positions agree with TRBD1. Germline lookup yields CDR1 SEHNR and CDR2 FQNEAQ (reference sequence). The V gene end was trimmed by 5 bases and the J gene end by 7 bases; junction bases not matched to a gene: 8. The CDR3 has 15 residues. This CDR3 is CASSTPGQGVGELFF. Here the CDR3 DNA reads TGTGCCAGCAGCACCCCGGGACAGGGTGTCGGGGAGCTGTTTTTT.

This clone was found a few times. The V gene is TRBV7-9, the J gene TRBJ2-7; D not resolved. V lost 2 bases and J lost 2, with 13 bases in between. The CDR3 runs to 15 residues. Per germline, CDR1 SEHNR and CDR2 FQNEAQ (reference sequence). The CDR3 is CASSLIDPRPYEQYF. The CDR3 nucleotides are TGTGCCAGCAGCTTAATTGATCCTCGCCCCTACGAGCAGTACTTC.

This clone has just one count. The rearrangement links TRBV12-5 to TRBJ2-3; 9 nucleotides agree with TRBD2. The germline CDR1 and CDR2 sequences are LGHNT and FRNRAP. Trimming removed 0 bases from V and 1 base from J; junction bases left unmatched: 14. The length of the CDR3 is 20 residues. CDR3 amino acids: CASGLVPQLAGPTGTDTQYF. The CDR3 DNA follows: TGTGCTAGTGGTTTGGTCCCCCAACTAGCGGGTCCGACAGGCACAGATACGCAGTATTTT.

This chain connects TRBV30 to TRBJ2-1; D possibly corresponds to TRBD1 (5 bases). The CDR3 totals 11 residues. V was cut by 1 base and J by 9 bases, with 7 bases left in between. CDR1 GTSNPN and CDR2 SVGIG come from the germline V gene (reference sequence). CDR3 region: CAWSAGREQFF. The CDR3 DNA sequence: TGTGCCTGGAGTGCAGGGCGTGAGCAGTTCTTC. Based on the CDR3 plus reference TRBV30 and TRBJ2-1, the full variable domain is SQTIHQWPATLVQPVGSPLSLECTVEGTSNPNLYWYRQAAGRGLQLLFYSVGIGQISSEVPQNLSASRPQDRQFILSSKKLLLSDSGFYLCAWSAGREQFFGPGTRLTVL.

This clone was detected once. The rearrangement links TRBV4-2 to TRBJ2-3, with a tentative D call TRBD2 (7 bases). In germline, CDR1 is LGHNA, CDR2 YNFKEQ. V was trimmed by 2 bases and J by 0 bases, leaving 12 bases between them. The CDR3 extends over 16 amino acids. The CDR3 DNA follows: TGTGCCAGCAGCCAATGGGGGGGCCTAAGCACAGATACGCAGTATTTT. Translation: CASSQWGGLSTDTQYF.

This clone came up once. This sample includes further DNA sequences coding for the same CDR3. The chain has TRBV14 and TRBJ2-7; D uncertain. The germline V gene has CDR1 SGHDN and CDR2 FVKESK. There are 12 residues in the CDR3. The V and J ends lost 0 bases and 3 bases respectively, with 3 bases between them. This chain's CDR3 is CASSQESYEQYF. As DNA, the CDR3 is TGTGCCAGCAGCCAAGAAAGCTACGAGCAGTACTTC.

This chain's CDR3 is CAWSVQGAGELFF. The CDR3 DNA sequence: TGTGCCTGGAGTGTACAAGGGGCCGGGGAGCTGTTTTTT. The rearrangement links TRBV30 to TRBJ2-2; TRBD1 is a possible D gene (5 bases). The CDR3 contains 13 residues. The ends were cut back, 0 bases at V and 6 bases at J, with 8 bases in the middle. Germline V gives CDR1 GTSNPN, CDR2 SVGIG (reference sequence).

This clone has only one observation. This chain links TRBV5-1 with TRBJ1-1; TRBD1 matches 7 bases. The J segment lost 1 base and the V segment lost 4 bases, leaving 4 bases of the junction unmatched. Germline lookup yields CDR1 SGHRS and CDR2 YFSETQ. The CDR3 is made up of 14 amino acids. In nucleotides, the CDR3 is TGCGCCAGCAGCCTGAAGGGGGCGAACACTGAAGCTTTCTTT. Residues: CASSLKGANTEAFF.

The V gene is TRBV15, the J gene TRBJ2-6, with 8 nucleotides matching TRBD1. Germline V gives CDR1 LNHNV, CDR2 YYDKDF (reference sequence). The V gene end was trimmed by 4 bases and the J gene end by 0 bases; junction bases not matched to a gene: 2. This CDR3 region has 16 residues. The CDR3 is CATSIDRGSGANVLTF. The CDR3 region has the DNA TGTGCCACCAGCATCGACAGGGGCTCTGGGGCCAACGTCCTGACTTTC.